A single sample gave rise to the 30 T cell receptor beta chains below, sequenced in a study of T cell responses to AZD1222 COVID-19 vaccine. Profiled with immunoSEQ multiplex PCR; TCRdb holds only in-frame clones, not every one. There are just under 150,000 clones in the sample; roughly 86% occur only once, and about 5.4% lies in the top ten. Source: peripheral blood, taken 28 days after the second dose of the MenACWY control vaccine. These receptors all stem from an adult who received the MenACWY meningococcal vaccine as a control.

The V and J genes are TRBV7-8 and TRBJ1-4; D remains ambiguous. This CDR3 region has 15 residues. Germline loops: CDR1 SGHVS, CDR2 FQNEAQ. Trimming left V 5 bases short and J 7 bases short, with 17 bases between. This chain's CDR3 is CASSPRFQDFEKLFF. The CDR3 nucleotides read TGTGCCAGCAGCCCACGATTCCAGGATTTTGAAAAACTGTTTTTT.

The chain couples TRBV10-3 to TRBJ2-2, with D unresolved. V was shortened by 6 bases and J by 4 bases, with 12 bases between the two germline ends. The V gene's germline CDR1 is ENHRY and CDR2 SYGVKD. The CDR3 sequence is 14 residues long. The chain's CDR3 is CAISGSPGTGELFF. The CDR3 DNA is TGTGCCATCAGCGGCAGCCCAGGCACCGGGGAGCTGTTTTTT.

The V call is TRBV14, the J call TRBJ2-7; D is ambiguous. This CDR3 spans 12 amino acids. Trimming cost V 4 bases and J 2 bases, with 6 bases left between them. The germline CDR1 and CDR2 sequences are SGHDN and FVKESK. The CDR3 DNA follows: TGTGCCAGCAGCCCTCGGCCCTACGAGCAGTACTTC. Translated, it gives CASSPRPYEQYF.

The chain is built from TRBV2 and TRBJ1-1; D possibly corresponds to TRBD1 (6 bases). With 6 bases removed from V and 3 bases from J, the gap between germline ends came to 14 bases. CDR1 SNHLY and CDR2 FYNNEI come from the germline V gene. The CDR3 consists of 14 residues. CDR3 sequence (DNA): TGTGCCAGCAGGAAGGGGGGGGAGGACACTGAAGCTTTCTTT. Translating it yields CASRKGGEDTEAFF. The complete variable domain, with remaining parts taken from reference TRBV2 and TRBJ1-1, reads EPEVTQTPSHQVTQMGQEVILRCVPISNHLYFYWYRQILGQKVEFLVSFYNNEISEKSEIFDDQFSVERPDGSNFTLKIRSTKLEDSAMYFCASRKGGEDTEAFFGQGTRLTVV.

The chain carries TRBV5-1 and TRBJ1-5; 7 bases match TRBD1. After removal of 4 bases from V and 3 bases from J, the junction contained 4 bases not matched to a gene. Germline CDR1 and CDR2: SGHRS and YFSETQ. This CDR3 has 14 amino acids. The CDR3 spells CASSPTGPNQPQHF. CDR3 nucleotide sequence: TGCGCCAGCAGCCCGACAGGGCCCAATCAGCCCCAGCATTTT.

This clone was seen only once. The rearrangement uses TRBV4-3 and TRBJ2-7; 7 nucleotides match TRBD2. Germline trimming cut 1 base from V and 2 bases from J; bases unmatched to any gene: 11. CDR1 and CDR2 (germline): LGHNA, YSLEER. The length of the CDR3 is 17 residues. The CDR3 nucleotides are TGCGCCAGCAGCCAAGCCGATGGGGGGAGGGGTCCCTACGAGCAGTACTTC. This encodes CASSQADGGRGPYEQYF.

The chain has TRBV10-3 and TRBJ2-7; 8 bases are shared with TRBD2. The CDR3 is 14 amino acids. Germline CDR1 and CDR2: ENHRY and SYGVKD. J was trimmed by 6 bases and V by 4 bases; bases with no gene match: 8. The DNA for the CDR3 is TGTGCCATCAGTGGAGGTCTAGCGGGTGGCGAGCAGTACTTC. Translation: CAISGGLAGGEQYF.

The V and J genes are TRBV2 and TRBJ2-7; possibly TRBD1 or TRBD2 for D (5 bases each). The CDR3 is 13 residues long. Germline CDR1 and CDR2: SNHLY and FYNNEI. Trimming took 6 bases from V and 2 from J, leaving 11 bases between them. The CDR3 sequence is CASSWDRPYEQYF. The CDR3 bases are TGTGCCAGCAGCTGGGACCGTCCCTACGAGCAGTACTTC.

The sample holds one count of this clone. This chain uses TRBV9 with TRBJ1-4, with 8 bases matching TRBD1. Germline-derived CDR1 and CDR2 are SGDLS and YYNGEE. V shed 3 bases, J shed 8 bases, and the junction held 15 bases outside the gene matches. CDR3 size: 17 residues. CDR3 amino acids: CASSEGTGGFNKEKLFF. Here the CDR3 DNA reads TGTGCCAGCAGCGAGGGGACAGGAGGCTTTAATAAGGAAAAACTGTTTTTT. The entire variable domain, with the rest obtained from reference TRBV9 and TRBJ1-4, is as follows: DSGVTQTPKHLITATGQRVTLRCSPRSGDLSVYWYQQSLDQGLQFLIQYYNGEERAKGNILERFSAQQFPDLHSELNLSSLELGDSALYFCASSEGTGGFNKEKLFFGSGTQLSVL.

The CDR3 sequence is CASRLTPPANEQFF. The CDR3 region has the DNA TGCGCCAGCAGACTCACACCTCCTGCCAATGAGCAGTTCTTC. The chain recombines TRBV5-1 with TRBJ2-1, with unresolved D. Germline values: CDR1 SGHRS, CDR2 YFSETQ. The CDR3 extends over 14 amino acids. V lost 5 bases, J lost 6 bases, and 15 bases lay in between.

This sequence joins TRBV20-1 and TRBJ1-5; possible D gene TRBD1, 5 bases. This CDR3 spans 13 amino acids. CDR1 and CDR2 (germline): DFQATT, SNEGSKA (reference sequence). Trimming removed 3 bases at V and 2 bases at J, with 8 bases between. CDR3 DNA: TGCAGTGCTAGTATGGGGGGCAATCAGCCCCAGCATTTT. It translates to CSASMGGNQPQHF.

The V gene is TRBV27, the J gene TRBJ1-1; possibly TRBD1 for D (6 bases). Germline V gene sequence: CDR1 MNHEY, CDR2 SMNVEV (reference sequence). V lost 5 bases, J lost 1 base, and 14 bases lay in between. The length of the CDR3 is 15 residues. The CDR3 bases are TGTGCCAGCAGTCCCGGCCCAGGGGCGAACACTGAAGCTTTCTTT. Amino acid sequence: CASSPGPGANTEAFF.

The rearrangement uses TRBV30 and TRBJ1-6; D is undetermined. Trimming took 1 base from V and 6 from J, leaving 4 bases between them. Germline V gene data show CDR1 as GTSNPN and CDR2 as SVGIG (reference sequence). This CDR3 region has 12 residues. CDR3 amino acids: CAWSARNSPLHF. DNA for the CDR3: TGTGCCTGGAGTGCACGTAATTCACCCCTCCACTTT.

V usage is TRBV7-9 and J usage is TRBJ1-1; TRBD1 is a possible D gene (6 bases). The CDR3 runs 14 residues. Germline V CDR1 and CDR2: SEHNR, FQNEAQ (reference sequence). V was shortened by 5 bases and J by 5 bases, with 15 bases between the two germline ends. The CDR3 region has the DNA TGTGCCAGCAGCGCCCAACAGGGTGGAACTGAAGCTTTCTTT. This codes for CASSAQQGGTEAFF.

The V and J genes are TRBV6-5 and TRBJ1-1; weak D call: TRBD1 (6 bases). Germline-derived CDR1 and CDR2 are MNHEY and SVGAGI. There are 15 residues in the CDR3. V dropped 0 bases and J dropped 5 bases, with 13 bases sitting between them. The CDR3 reads CASSYSIGGGTEAFF. DNA of the CDR3: TGTGCCAGCAGTTACTCGATAGGAGGGGGGACTGAAGCTTTCTTT.

V gene TRBV5-1 combines with J gene TRBJ2-7, with D possibly being TRBD2 (6 bases). With 0 bases removed from V and 4 bases from J, the gap between germline ends came to 14 bases. Germline loops: CDR1 SGHRS, CDR2 YFSETQ. CDR3 length equals 15 residues. Here the CDR3 DNA reads TGCGCCAGCAGCTTGGGCGGGACGGCTGATTACGAGCAGTACTTC. This codes for CASSLGGTADYEQYF.

The V and J genes are TRBV6-5 and TRBJ1-2, with D possibly matching TRBD1 (6 bases). V was trimmed by 6 bases and J by 8 bases, leaving 19 bases between them. Germline values: CDR1 MNHEY, CDR2 SVGAGI. This CDR3 has 14 amino acids. CDR3 sequence reads: CASRSLSQTGGYTF. DNA of the CDR3: TGTGCCAGCAGATCCCTATCGCAAACAGGGGGCTACACCTTC.

This rearrangement joins TRBV4-2 to TRBJ2-7; no reliable D call. The CDR3 is 16 residues long. Germline V lookup: CDR1 LGHNA, CDR2 YNFKEQ. The V gene lost 0 bases and the J gene lost 4 bases, with 16 bases spanning the gap. The CDR3 reads CASSQDTPDRPYEQYF. CDR3 DNA: TGTGCCAGCAGCCAAGATACCCCAGACCGCCCTTACGAGCAGTACTTC.

The CDR3 loop is CASSLAPGTNEKLFF. The CDR3 nucleotides read TGTGCCAGCAGCTTAGCGCCCGGGACTAATGAAAAACTGTTTTTT. This chain uses TRBV7-2 with TRBJ1-4; no definite D call. Trimming took off 0 bases at V and 2 bases at J, with 7 bases between the two ends. CDR1 SGHTA and CDR2 FQGNSA come from the germline V gene. This CDR3 is built from 15 residues.

The CDR3 region has the DNA TGTGCCAGCAGTGAAGCGGAAAGCGGGGTACAAGAGACCCAGTACTTC. Translated, it gives CASSEAESGVQETQYF. The rearrangement links TRBV2 to TRBJ2-5; 7 bases map to TRBD2. This CDR3 spans 16 amino acids. Per the germline V gene, CDR1 is SNHLY and CDR2 is FYNNEI. V was pared by 0 bases and J by 2 bases, with 6 bases of the junction left unmatched.

In DNA, the CDR3 is TGTGCCAGCACCCCGGCGGGGGAGACCCAGTACTTC. Translation gives CASTPAGETQYF. This chain uses TRBV6-5 with TRBJ2-5, with D perhaps matching TRBD2 (6 bases). CDR1 and CDR2 (germline): MNHEY, SVGAGI. The CDR3 has 12 residues. Trimming removed 7 bases from V and 5 bases from J, with 11 bases in between.

This chain connects TRBV6-5 to TRBJ1-2; D is perhaps TRBD1 (5 bases). V lost 0 bases, J lost 0 bases, and 11 bases lay in between. The CDR3 totals 16 residues. Germline V gene data show CDR1 as MNHEY and CDR2 as SVGAGI. The CDR3 is CASSYSWGSTNYGYTF. As DNA, the CDR3 is TGTGCCAGCAGTTACTCCTGGGGCAGCACTAACTATGGCTACACCTTC.

This clone was seen only a few times. The same CDR3 also results from other DNA sequences found in this sample. This rearrangement joins TRBV12-3 or TRBV12-4 to TRBJ1-4, with D uncertain. CDR3 length equals 11 residues. Trimming removed 3 bases at V and 8 bases at J, with 4 bases between. The DNA of the CDR3 is TGTGCCAGCAGTTTTAGGGAAAAACTGTTTTTT. Translating it yields CASSFREKLFF.

The chain links TRBV5-5 to TRBJ2-1; possibly TRBD2 for D (6 bases). This CDR3 is 15 amino acids long. CDR1 and CDR2 from the germline V gene are SGHKS and YYEKEE (reference sequence). Trimming cost V 0 bases and J 6 bases, with 13 bases left between them. CDR3 amino acids: CASSLVWGVVNEQFF. In DNA form, the CDR3 reads TGTGCCAGCAGCTTGGTCTGGGGGGTGGTCAATGAGCAGTTCTTC.

This chain links TRBV13 with TRBJ1-2, with D possibly matching TRBD1 (6 bases). The CDR3 is 14 residues long. Germline V lookup: CDR1 PRHDT, CDR2 FYEKMQ (reference sequence). The ends were cut back, 1 base at V and 7 bases at J, with 13 bases in the middle. CDR3 nucleotide sequence: TGTGCCAGCAGCTTAGAACAGGGAGGCGGTGGCTACACCTTC. Its protein is CASSLEQGGGGYTF.

The V gene is TRBV6-5, the J gene TRBJ2-2, with D unclear. This CDR3 region has 13 residues. The germline gives CDR1 MNHEY, CDR2 SVGAGI. Trimming took off 11 bases at V and 3 bases at J, with 13 bases between the two ends. CDR3 protein: CAAVRLDTGELFF. The CDR3 nucleotides are TGTGCCGCGGTGAGGTTAGACACCGGGGAGCTGTTTTTT.

J is TRBJ1-1 and V is TRBV6-5, with a possible D match to TRBD1 (6 bases). The V gene's germline CDR1 is MNHEY and CDR2 SVGAGI. Trimming cost V 6 bases and J 8 bases, with 22 bases left between them. There are 15 residues in the CDR3. In DNA, the CDR3 is TGTGCCAGCAGCTATCCCCGGGGCTCAACAGGGGAAGCTTTCTTT. Amino acid sequence: CASSYPRGSTGEAFF.

This chain uses TRBV11-2 with TRBJ2-1, with a tentative D call TRBD2 (5 bases). Germline V gives CDR1 SGHAT, CDR2 FQNNGV. The CDR3 contains 13 residues. V lost 3 bases and J 9 bases, leaving 12 bases between the germline ends. The CDR3 reads CASSLAPDFEQFF. The CDR3 DNA sequence: TGTGCCAGCAGCTTGGCCCCGGACTTTGAGCAGTTCTTC.

The sample holds one count of this clone. J is TRBJ2-7 and V is TRBV7-2; no firm D call. V was cut by 1 base and J by 3 bases, with 13 bases left in between. CDR3 length equals 15 residues. CDR1 and CDR2 from the germline V gene are SGHTA and FQGNSA. CDR3 sequence (DNA): TGTGCCAGCAGCTTAGGGGCTAGTGGGATCTACGAGCAGTACTTC. Protein sequence: CASSLGASGIYEQYF.

The chain links TRBV5-1 to TRBJ2-7; D assignment may be TRBD1 or TRBD2 (6 bases each). The CDR3 contains 14 residues. The germline V and J ends were trimmed by 0 bases and 2 bases, with 9 bases remaining between them. Germline CDR1 and CDR2: SGHRS and YFSETQ. The CDR3 DNA reads TGCGCCAGCAGCTTGGTGGGGGGCCCCTACGAGCAGTACTTC. As protein: CASSLVGGPYEQYF.